Following are 30 T cell receptor beta chains from one sample sequenced in a study of CD8 T cells in ankylosing spondylitis. The study, taken as a whole, reports: About 8 highly homologous variants made up a TCR beta motif, and this motif appeared characteristic of ankylosing spondylitis blood.

The antigens of these receptors remain unknown. Each CDR3 protein gets one entry after TCRdb re-called the 5' RACE reads with MiXCR. The sample yields about 340,000 distinct CDR3 sequences, roughly 8% seen once. Input material: blood, either unsorted or a sorted T cell fraction (not recorded which). Receptors originate from a male donor with ankylosing spondylitis.

V usage is TRBV11-2 and J usage is TRBJ2-7; either TRBD1 or TRBD2 may supply D (5 bases each). The CDR3 has 14 amino acids. Per germline, CDR1 SGHAT and CDR2 FQNNGV. The V end lost 4 bases, the J end lost 3 bases, and 13 bases lay between the germline ends. The CDR3 DNA follows: TGTGCCAGCAGCTATGGGACGGAAGGCTACGAGCAGTACTTC. Translated, it gives CASSYGTEGYEQYF. Full variable domain (outside the CDR3, taken from reference TRBV11-2 and TRBJ2-7): EAGVAQSPRYKIIEKRQSVAFWCNPISGHATLYWYQQILGQGPKLLIQFQNNGVVDDSQLPKDRFSAERLKGVDSTLKIQPAKLEDSAVYLCASSYGTEGYEQYFGPGTRLTVT.

This clonotype was observed at least ten times. This chain connects TRBV4-2 to TRBJ2-7, with 10 bases aligning to TRBD2. This CDR3 contains 14 residues. V lost 1 base to trimming and J lost 3 bases; unmatched junction nucleotides: 0. From germline, CDR1 is LGHNA and CDR2 YNFKEQ. The CDR3, as DNA: TGTGCCAGCAGCCAAGGGACTAGCGGCTACGAGCAGTACTTC. This encodes CASSQGTSGYEQYF.

CDR3 sequence: CANTRGGGETQYF. The CDR3 DNA reads TGTGCCAACACACGGGGCGGAGGAGAGACCCAGTACTTC. V and J are TRBV9 and TRBJ2-5; D is possibly TRBD1 or TRBD2 (5 bases each). The CDR3 has 13 amino acids. Trimming removed 9 bases at V and 4 bases at J, with 16 bases between. CDR1 and CDR2 (germline): SGDLS, YYNGEE.

Only a few counts were recorded for this clonotype. The chain is built from TRBV5-1 and TRBJ2-5, with 8 bases aligning to TRBD1. Germline CDR1 reads SGHRS; CDR2 reads YFSETQ. V lost 4 bases, J lost 5 bases, and 4 bases stayed unmatched. The CDR3 is 13 residues long. This chain's CDR3 is CASSRDRRETQYF. CDR3 coding DNA: TGCGCCAGCAGCAGGGACAGGAGGGAGACCCAGTACTTC.

This clonotype was seen a single time. The rearrangement links TRBV2 to TRBJ2-7; TRBD1 matches 7 bases. This CDR3 is built from 14 residues. The trim removed 7 bases at V and 1 base at J, leaving 7 bases unmatched. Germline CDR1 SNHLY, CDR2 FYNNEI. The CDR3 nucleotides read TGTGCCAGCATTGGACAGGTAAAATCCTACGAGCAGTACTTC. It yields the protein CASIGQVKSYEQYF.

Only a few counts were recorded for this clonotype. The chain is built from TRBV6-5 and TRBJ1-1; D might be TRBD1 (5 bases). The CDR3 sequence is 13 residues long. V dropped 7 bases and J dropped 8 bases, with 17 bases sitting between them. Per germline, CDR1 MNHEY and CDR2 SVGAGI. DNA of the CDR3: TGTGCCAGCATTTCGGACACCCAACCCGAAGCTTTCTTT. Its translation: CASISDTQPEAFF.

The table lists this clonotype with many counts. The chain has TRBV3-1 and TRBJ2-1; tentative D call: TRBD2 (6 bases). V dropped 3 bases and J dropped 10 bases, with 13 bases sitting between them. Germline lookup yields CDR1 LGHDT and CDR2 YNNKEL (reference sequence). The CDR3 has 13 amino acids. The CDR3 nucleotides read TGTGCCAGCAGCCAGGGGGGACTCTCGGAGCAGTTCTTC. It yields the protein CASSQGGLSEQFF.

This clonotype was recorded at least ten times. This rearrangement joins TRBV28 to TRBJ1-1; 9 bases map to TRBD1. The CDR3 length is 15 residues. Germline V gives CDR1 MDHEN, CDR2 SYDVKM. With 4 bases clipped from V and 3 bases from J, the junction kept 6 bases outside the gene matches. CDR3 loop: CASSSGTGLDTEAFF. The CDR3 DNA reads TGTGCCAGCAGTTCGGGGACAGGGTTGGACACTGAAGCTTTCTTT.

This rearrangement joins TRBV29-1 to TRBJ2-7; 7 bases line up with TRBD2. Germline CDR1 is SQVTM and CDR2 is ANQGSEA. The V gene end was trimmed by 4 bases and the J gene end by 7 bases; junction bases not matched to a gene: 1. The CDR3 sequence is 10 residues long. The CDR3 nucleotides are TGCAGCGTTGGGGGGGGAGAGCAGTACTTC. As protein: CSVGGGEQYF.

The V call is TRBV11-2, the J call TRBJ2-3, with 10 nucleotides matching TRBD2. Germline V lookup: CDR1 SGHAT, CDR2 FQNNGV. Unmatched junction bases numbered 12, after V lost 3 bases and J lost 6 bases. There are 17 residues in the CDR3. The chain's CDR3 is CASSFTIPSGSGDTQYF. CDR3 nucleotides: TGTGCCAGCAGCTTTACCATACCTAGCGGGAGTGGGGATACGCAGTATTTT.

This clonotype was seen more than once but under ten times. This chain connects TRBV6-1 to TRBJ1-6; D call uncertain. The CDR3 is 16 residues long. CDR1 and CDR2 from the germline V gene are MNHNS and SASEGT. V lost 2 bases, J lost 9 bases, and 17 bases lay in between. The CDR3 DNA reads TGTGCCAGCAGTGAATTTGGGTTTGGAGGGCTTTCACCCCTCCACTTT. Encoded protein: CASSEFGFGGLSPLHF.

This clonotype was observed at least ten times. This chain links TRBV28 with TRBJ1-4; D not resolved. Germline CDR1 reads MDHEN; CDR2 reads SYDVKM. Trimming took off 6 bases at V and 4 bases at J, with 9 bases between the two ends. The CDR3 has 13 residues. The CDR3 nucleotides are TGTGCCAGCAGAAGGACGGTTAATGAAAAACTGTTTTTT. This encodes CASRRTVNEKLFF.

J is TRBJ2-1 and V is TRBV7-2; 7 bases agree with TRBD1. V was pared by 3 bases and J by 9 bases, with 5 bases of the junction left unmatched. The CDR3 totals 13 residues. The germline V gene encodes CDR1 SGHTA and CDR2 FQGNSA. DNA for the CDR3: TGTGCCAGCAGCTTGACAGGGCTGGGTGAGCAGTTCTTC. It is translated as CASSLTGLGEQFF.

This clonotype was counted many times. V and J are TRBV20-1 and TRBJ2-5; D gene uncertain. Germline V gene data show CDR1 as DFQATT and CDR2 as SNEGSKA (reference sequence). The CDR3 sequence is 11 residues long. Trimming stripped 3 bases from V and 3 bases from J, with 5 bases between. The CDR3 nucleotides are TGCAGTGCTAGCGCGGAAGAGACCCAGTACTTC. Translated: CSASAEETQYF.

This rearrangement joins TRBV2 to TRBJ2-1; 11 positions agree with TRBD2. With V trimmed by 8 bases and J by 8 bases, 8 bases remained unmatched. The CDR3 has 14 residues. CDR1 and CDR2 (germline): SNHLY, FYNNEI. DNA of the CDR3: TGTGCCAGCTGTGCCCTAGCGGGAGGCCATGAGCAGTTCTTC. Amino acids: CASCALAGGHEQFF. The full variable domain, in which reference TRBV2 and TRBJ2-1 provide the parts outside the CDR3, is EPEVTQTPSHQVTQMGQEVILRCVPISNHLYFYWYRQILGQKVEFLVSFYNNEISEKSEIFDDQFSVERPDGSNFTLKIRSTKLEDSAMYFCASCALAGGHEQFFGPGTRLTVL.

In its sample, this clonotype was seen a few times. This chain connects TRBV29-1 to TRBJ2-7; D is undetermined. Trimming pared 1 base from V and 8 bases from J, leaving 15 bases between. Germline V gene lookup returns CDR1 SQVTM and CDR2 ANQGSEA. This CDR3 comprises 13 residues. CDR3 bases: TGCAGCGTTGAAGGTCTGTTGGGAAAGCAGCAGTACTTC. Translation gives CSVEGLLGKQQYF.

This clonotype showed up just a few times. CDR3 protein: CASSSPLGTDTQYF. CDR3 DNA sequence: TGTGCCAGCAGCTCACCCCTCGGGACAGATACGCAGTATTTT. This rearrangement joins TRBV7-6 to TRBJ2-3; D remains ambiguous. Germline CDR1 SGHVS, CDR2 FNYEAQ. Trimming left V 4 bases short and J 3 bases short, with 11 bases between. The CDR3 totals 14 residues.

This rearrangement joins TRBV6-1 to TRBJ2-3; no firm D call. V was trimmed by 4 bases and J by 2 bases, leaving 4 bases between them. The CDR3 is 12 residues long. Germline values: CDR1 MNHNS, CDR2 SASEGT. CDR3 coding DNA: TGTGCCAGCAGTGGCACCACAGATACGCAGTATTTT. Translation gives CASSGTTDTQYF.

The chain is built from TRBV5-1 and TRBJ2-3; 7 bases align to TRBD1. The V gene's germline CDR1 is SGHRS and CDR2 YFSETQ. Losses at the gene ends were 3 bases for V and 2 bases for J; bases not matched to a gene: 9. The CDR3 is 16 residues long. Written as DNA, the CDR3 is TGCGCCAGCAGCTCACATCCGGGACAGCACACAGATACGCAGTATTTT. Protein sequence: CASSSHPGQHTDTQYF.

The V gene is TRBV12-3 or TRBV12-4, the J gene TRBJ2-3; D is perhaps TRBD2 (6 bases). V lost 6 bases, J lost 4 bases, and 26 bases lay in between. The CDR3 contains 18 residues. The CDR3 sequence is CASSGHVGAGRSSDTQYF. The CDR3 region has the DNA TGTGCCAGCAGCGGACACGTTGGGGCGGGAAGGAGTTCAGATACGCAGTATTTT.

This clonotype was detected a few times. The V and J genes are TRBV4-3 and TRBJ1-1; TRBD1 agrees at 10 bases. Per germline, CDR1 LGHNA and CDR2 YSLEER. Losses at the gene ends were 6 bases for V and 3 bases for J; bases not matched to a gene: 4. CDR3 length equals 14 residues. The CDR3 region is CASRHGQGDTEAFF. CDR3 coding DNA: TGCGCCAGCAGACACGGACAGGGGGACACTGAAGCTTTCTTT.

This chain links TRBV2 with TRBJ2-7; D gene ambiguous. Per germline, CDR1 SNHLY and CDR2 FYNNEI. Trimming took 5 bases from V and 7 from J, leaving 18 bases between them. This CDR3 spans 14 amino acids. The CDR3 sequence: CASSPPTGPGEQYF. In DNA form, the CDR3 reads TGTGCCAGCAGTCCGCCTACCGGGCCCGGGGAGCAGTACTTC.

In its sample, this clonotype was seen a few times. The genes are TRBV9 and TRBJ1-2; D gene uncertain. Trimming took 0 bases from V and 4 from J, leaving 13 bases between them. The CDR3 contains 15 residues. CDR1 is SGDLS and CDR2 is YYNGEE in the germline V gene. DNA for the CDR3: TGTGCCAGCAGCGTAGGCAGGTTCGAGAGCTATGGCTACACCTTC. Encoded protein: CASSVGRFESYGYTF. The full variable domain, completed using reference TRBV9 and TRBJ1-2, is DSGVTQTPKHLITATGQRVTLRCSPRSGDLSVYWYQQSLDQGLQFLIQYYNGEERAKGNILERFSAQQFPDLHSELNLSSLELGDSALYFCASSVGRFESYGYTFGSGTRLTVV.

The chain employs TRBV6-1 and TRBJ1-5, with TRBD1 matching 7 bases. This CDR3 has 15 amino acids. The V gene's germline CDR1 is MNHNS and CDR2 SASEGT. Trimming cost V 4 bases and J 6 bases; bases outside gene matches: 9. The chain's CDR3 is CASSVPGAGGQPQHF. The DNA of the CDR3 is TGTGCCAGCAGTGTTCCAGGGGCAGGGGGTCAGCCCCAGCATTTT.

This clonotype was seen repeatedly, ten times or more. The chain is built from TRBV28 and TRBJ2-4; 9 positions agree with TRBD1. V dropped 8 bases and J dropped 7; count of bases not matched to a gene: 12. This CDR3 is built from 15 residues. Germline-derived CDR1 and CDR2 are MDHEN and SYDVKM. CDR3 residues: CASGLYRGLNNIQYF. The CDR3 nucleotides read TGTGCCAGCGGGTTGTACAGGGGGCTTAATAACATTCAGTACTTC.

The CDR3 DNA reads TGTGCCAGCAGTTTAATGAACCAGGGGCAAGAGACCCAGTACTTC. This codes for CASSLMNQGQETQYF. V usage is TRBV12-3 or TRBV12-4 and J usage is TRBJ2-5; D perhaps matches TRBD1 (6 bases). This CDR3 region has 15 residues. With 2 bases removed from V and 2 bases from J, the gap between germline ends came to 12 bases.

There are a few counts of this clonotype. The chain is built from TRBV12-3 or TRBV12-4 and TRBJ2-7, with 8 bases identical to TRBD2. V lost 2 bases and J lost 3; bases outside the gene matches: 6. This CDR3 region has 15 residues. DNA for the CDR3: TGTGCCAGCAGTTTAAGCTTAGCGGGGATCTACGAGCAGTACTTC. It is translated as CASSLSLAGIYEQYF.

J is TRBJ1-3 and V is TRBV29-1; weak D call: TRBD1 (5 bases). The CDR3 consists of 12 residues. Germline V lookup: CDR1 SQVTM, CDR2 ANQGSEA. With 4 bases removed from V and 3 bases from J, the gap between germline ends came to 7 bases. CDR3 DNA sequence: TGCAGCGTTGCTAGGGGTGGAAACACCATATATTTT. Its protein product is CSVARGGNTIYF.

This clonotype was seen a few times. The chain employs TRBV2 and TRBJ2-1; unclear D gene. Germline lookup yields CDR1 SNHLY and CDR2 FYNNEI. The V end was cut by 6 bases, the J end by 5 bases, with 5 bases between. This CDR3 spans 11 amino acids. CDR3 DNA: TGTGCCAGCAGGTTGAACAATGAGCAGTTCTTC. It is translated as CASRLNNEQFF.

The V call is TRBV18, the J call TRBJ2-3; a weak D match, TRBD2 (5 bases). Germline V gene data show CDR1 as KGHSH and CDR2 as LQKENI. Trimming took off 0 bases at V and 4 bases at J, with 8 bases between the two ends. The CDR3 extends over 14 amino acids. This CDR3 reads CASSPPAGSDTQYF. DNA for the CDR3: TGTGCCAGCTCACCACCGGCGGGTTCAGATACGCAGTATTTT.